The source of this TCR beta chain is a study of blood T cells in healthy people across ages (dated by TCRdb to between 2015 and 2017). Describing the broader study: In model experiments, roughly one uniquely barcoded TCR beta cDNA molecule per two T cells was captured by template switching. The donors were divided into four age groups: young (average around 15 years), middle-aged (approximately 39), aged (approximately 62) and long-lived (about 84). The study measured age-related changes in TCR beta repertoire diversity using deep sequencing normalized with unique cDNA molecular identifiers. For two donors (one aged 18 to 30 and one aged 80 or older), the study analyzed two additional independent replicas of 1 million unique cDNA reads from the same blood draw.

The donors were a few dozen Caucasian individuals from Russia, aged about 6 to 95 years, who were systemically healthy. Ten milliliters of peripheral blood were drawn from each donor into EDTA-treated Vacutainer tubes. PBMCs were isolated by Ficoll-Paque density-gradient centrifugation, with at least 6 million obtained per sample. Total RNA was extracted from PBMCs with Trizol reagent, with at least 5.5 micrograms obtained per sample. For every donor, an aliquot of PBMCs went through flow cytometry to measure the percentages of naive CD45RAhigh/CD27high T cells. The research as a whole found: Compared with the aged group, the long-lived group had more naive CD4+ T cells, fewer expanded clones and increased TCR diversity, a pattern suggesting age selection. Total diversity estimates from one million sequenced T cells were considered lower bounds and underestimates. Observed TCR beta diversity correlated strongly with the percentage of naive T cells measured by flow cytometry. As age increased, observed TCR beta diversity per million T cells dropped in a roughly linear way, and a significant reduction was already evident by age roughly 36. Because donor CMV infection status was unknown, age-related changes in expanded clonotypes were potentially confounded. Conclusive comparison of naive and antigen-experienced compartments was prevented by the profiling of bulk unsorted PBMCs.

The CDR3 goes from the cysteine to the phenylalanine over 12 residues. The read is trimmed to its CDR3 DNA, 36 bases read in frame from base 1. V was cut back by 9 bases and J by 3 bases, leaving a gap of 11 bases between them. CDR1 and CDR2 were assigned from the germline V gene (reference sequence) as MNHNY and SVGAGI. A word on this clonotype: Its antigen remains undetermined. No qualities accompany the bases; no much larger clone lies one base away.

The method behind the library was 5' RACE. Sequenced on an Illumina HiSeq 2500. A second about 6 to 11 cycle PCR used a sample-barcoded 5' primer and a J-beta primer mix. A template-switch 5' adaptor carrying 12 random nucleotides introduced a unique molecular identifier onto each TCR beta cDNA molecule. Each sample yielded at least 3 million CDR3-containing paired-end reads. First-strand cDNA synthesis was performed from all RNA using the Mint cDNA synthesis kit, with priming by a TRBC-specific oligonucleotide. After uracil-DNA glycosylase treatment, a first 18-cycle PCR used universal primers M1SS and BC2_uni_R on all cDNA. The paper's processing steps were these. Each sample was normalized by randomly selecting 1 million high-quality reads, each carrying a distinct molecular identifier. Instead of being binned into consensus sequences, reads with shared molecular identifiers were discarded. CDR3 identification, clonotype clustering and error correction used MiTCR with a Q25 quality threshold and the strictest error-elimination algorithm. Lower-bound total TCR beta diversity was estimated with a nonparametric unseen species model using Euler transformation. Using fastp trimming at Q25 and MiXCR clonotype assembly, TCRdb reanalyzed the public sequencing data and kept in-frame beta chains. Each entry merges the rows of one CDR3 protein and shows their most common DNA and genes. These V and J calls rely on TCRdb rather than the paper's analysis. This sample comprises around 700,000 distinct CDR3 sequences, roughly 25% of them detected only once. The top ten clones comprise 9.4% of the sample.

These data were also filed under a second study, of T cells of mothers and their children. Taken from the second paper: The donors were nine systemically healthy Caucasian individuals, made up of three mothers and their six children. cDNA synthesis used all of the extracted RNA, with approximately 1.6 ug of RNA in each 15 ul reaction. In the second PCR, sample barcodes and 2-4 random nucleotides were introduced via the M1S primer. Each mother yielded over 9.5 million TCR beta CDR3 reads and each child some 3 million reads. Thymic selection shapes the output of TCR recombination in a similar way in related and unrelated pairs, and inherited differences have a minor effect. Related mother-child pairs always showed normalized repertoire overlap that was slightly higher than in unrelated mother-child pairs, though the difference was never significant. No persistent microchimeric T cell clones were detected, at a sensitivity of roughly 100 clones per million clonotypes. To look for features that set related mother-child pairs apart from unrelated individuals, the researchers ran deep NGS to compare the TCR beta repertoires of mothers and children. The mean age was roughly 44 +/- 4 years for the mothers and approximately 11 +/- 4 years for the children. Libraries were sequenced on Illumina HiSeq 2000 with 100+100 nt paired-end reads after adapter ligation with NEBNext reagents. Mother and child libraries were prepared a month apart and sequenced in separate runs to prevent cross-contamination. For each donor, somewhere between roughly 450,000 and 2,000,000 distinct TCR beta clonotypes were identified. Naive TCR beta clonotypes were estimated from low-frequency clonotypes matched to each donor's FACS-determined naive share, without sorting.

The chain is assembled from TRBV6-6 and TRBJ1-1; D gene: possibly TRBD1, on 5 matching bases. The receptor comes from a boy aged 5-17 years in good health. Source material: blood. At the DNA level, the sequence is TGTGCCAGTTACAGGTCAGACACTGAAGCTTTCTTT. Its protein product is CASYRSDTEAFF.